These 23 T cell receptor beta chains came from one sample sequenced in a study of OX40 agonist ivuxolimab in advanced cancers. TCRdb's table, derived via immunoSEQ multiplex PCR, lists solely in-frame clones and lacks some. The profile shows tens of thousands of clones, approximately 84% of them singletons. The sample here was CD4+ or CD8+ T cells sorted from blood, taken in a trial of the OX40 agonist ivuxolimab. The receptors derive from an adult with an advanced solid tumor such as melanoma, head and neck, liver or kidney cancer.

V gene TRBV6-6 combines with J gene TRBJ1-1; D remains ambiguous. The CDR3 is made up of 13 amino acids. Germline loops: CDR1 MNHNY, CDR2 SVGAGI (reference sequence). V lost 0 bases and J 5 bases, leaving 7 bases between the germline ends. CDR3 sequence: CASSYSGRTEAFF. DNA for the CDR3: TGTGCCAGCAGTTACTCAGGGAGAACTGAAGCTTTCTTT.

This clone was observed once. The J gene is TRBJ1-2, the V gene TRBV7-9; maybe TRBD1 (6 bases). This CDR3 has 15 residues. V lost 5 bases, J lost 2 bases, and 15 bases lay in between. The V gene's germline CDR1 is SEHNR and CDR2 FQNEAQ (reference sequence). The DNA for the CDR3 is TGTGCCAGCAGCCCCCAGGGGCTTCGAAACTATGGCTACACCTTC. Amino acids: CASSPQGLRNYGYTF.

The CDR3 DNA reads as TGTGCCAGCAGCTACGACAGAAGGGATGAAAAACTGTTTTTT. It specifies CASSYDRRDEKLFF. This rearrangement joins TRBV5-6 to TRBJ1-4, with D perhaps matching TRBD1 (5 bases). The CDR3 has 14 residues. V lost 3 bases and J 6 bases, leaving 12 bases between the germline ends. Germline values: CDR1 SGHDT, CDR2 YYEEEE.

The sample holds a few counts of this clone. J is TRBJ1-3 and V is TRBV7-2, with D tentatively TRBD1 (6 bases). The CDR3 covers 16 residues. The germline gives CDR1 SGHTA, CDR2 FQGNSA. V was trimmed by 4 bases and J by 4 bases, leaving 17 bases between them. The CDR3, as DNA: TGTGCCAGCAGCTCACACCCGGGGGGCAGGGGAAACACCATATATTTT. This encodes CASSSHPGGRGNTIYF.

Of note for this clone: The same CDR3 is also encoded by other DNA sequences in this sample. This chain uses TRBV30 with TRBJ2-2; weak D call: TRBD1 (6 bases). V lost 4 bases, J lost 4 bases, and 16 bases lay in between. The CDR3 length is 15 residues. The V gene's germline CDR1 is GTSNPN and CDR2 SVGIG (reference sequence). In nucleotides, the CDR3 is TGTGCCTGGAAAATACAAGGGGGTGGCACCGGGGAGCTGTTTTTT. This gives the protein CAWKIQGGGTGELFF.

The V call is TRBV7-3, the J call TRBJ1-1; tentatively, D is TRBD1 (6 bases). The CDR3 totals 15 residues. Trimming left V 2 bases short and J 5 bases short, with 15 bases between. The germline V gene has CDR1 SGHTA and CDR2 FQGTGA. CDR3 in DNA: TGTGCCAGCAGCTTAGGTTCACAGGGTCAAACTGAAGCTTTCTTT. Residues: CASSLGSQGQTEAFF.

The chain is built from TRBV6-1 and TRBJ1-1; no reliable D call. CDR1 is MNHNS, CDR2 SASEGT, per germline. The CDR3 length is 13 residues. V lost 0 bases and J 5 bases, leaving 7 bases between the germline ends. CDR3 nucleotide sequence: TGTGCCAGCAGTGAAGCGCTTCTTACTGAAGCTTTCTTT. Protein sequence: CASSEALLTEAFF.

The chain couples TRBV15 to TRBJ2-1; TRBD2 might be the D (8 bases). V was shortened by 4 bases and J by 9 bases, with 16 bases between the two germline ends. Germline CDR1 is LNHNV and CDR2 is YYDKDF (reference sequence). The CDR3 sequence is 14 residues long. The CDR3 DNA reads TGTGCCACCAGCACCGGGAGGGGGCTGCCTGAGCAGTTCTTC. Translation gives CATSTGRGLPEQFF.

The chain joins TRBV19 to TRBJ1-2; 9 nucleotides match TRBD1. CDR1 is LNHDA, CDR2 SQIVND, per germline (reference sequence). CDR3 length: 15 amino acids. V lost 7 bases, J lost 6 bases, and 12 bases stayed unmatched. The CDR3 sequence: CASTSWGRTGDGYTF. The CDR3, as DNA: TGTGCCAGTACTTCATGGGGCAGGACAGGGGATGGCTACACCTTC.

The J gene is TRBJ2-3, the V gene TRBV4-1; perhaps TRBD2 as D (6 bases). V dropped 0 bases and J dropped 1 base, with 11 bases sitting between them. The CDR3 has 16 residues. Germline V CDR1 and CDR2: MGHRA, YSYEKL. In DNA form, the CDR3 reads TGCGCCAGCAGCCAAGATTTGGCGGGACGCACAGATACGCAGTATTTT. Protein product: CASSQDLAGRTDTQYF.

The chain has TRBV5-8 and TRBJ1-2, with D perhaps TRBD1 (5 bases). Trimming removed 4 bases from V and 0 bases from J, with 22 bases in between. The CDR3 consists of 18 residues. Germline-derived CDR1 and CDR2 are SGHTS and YDEGEE. The chain's CDR3 is CASSPPGSGPYTNYGYTF. DNA of the CDR3: TGTGCCAGCAGCCCCCCCGGGTCAGGGCCTTACACTAACTATGGCTACACCTTC. Complete variable domain (other parts from reference TRBV5-8 and TRBJ1-2): EAGVTQSPTHLIKTRGQQATLRCSPISGHTSVYWYQQALGLGLQFLLWYDEGEERNRGNFPPRFSGRQFPNYSSELNVNALELEDSALYLCASSPPGSGPYTNYGYTFGSGTRLTVV.

This chain connects TRBV29-1 to TRBJ2-2, with TRBD1 identical over 10 bases. V lost 7 bases, J lost 9 bases, and 11 bases stayed unmatched. The length of the CDR3 is 14 residues. Germline CDR1 SQVTM, CDR2 ANQGSEA. The CDR3 DNA reads TGCAGCGCTGAGGCGCGACAGGGGGCCCGGGAGCTGTTTTTT. Its translation is CSAEARQGARELFF.

The chain is built from TRBV6-5 and TRBJ2-1; the match to TRBD2 covers 11 bases. Trimming at V came to 6 bases and at J to 8 bases, leaving 6 bases not matched to a gene. The CDR3 runs to 14 residues. CDR1 is MNHEY and CDR2 is SVGAGI in the germline V gene. The CDR3 DNA is TGTGCCAGCAGCCTAGCGGGAGGAGGCGATGAGCAGTTCTTC. Its protein product is CASSLAGGGDEQFF.

J is TRBJ1-5 and V is TRBV19; D remains ambiguous. Germline V gene sequence: CDR1 LNHDA, CDR2 SQIVND (reference sequence). CDR3 length: 14 residues. The V gene lost 3 bases and the J gene lost 0 bases, with 6 bases spanning the gap. The CDR3 is CASSIGPSNQPQHF. Written as DNA, the CDR3 is TGTGCCAGTAGTATTGGGCCTAGCAATCAGCCCCAGCATTTT.

V and J are TRBV18 and TRBJ2-7; 9 nucleotides line up with TRBD1. Germline assignment: CDR1 KGHSH and CDR2 LQKENI. CDR3 length equals 18 residues. With V trimmed by 3 bases and J by 0 bases, 12 bases remained unmatched. The CDR3 reads CASSPEGGQGLLSYEQYF. CDR3 sequence (DNA): TGTGCCAGCTCACCTGAAGGGGGACAGGGACTACTCTCCTACGAGCAGTACTTC. Variable domain in full (rest from reference TRBV18 and TRBJ2-7): NAGVMQNPRHLVRRRGQEARLRCSPMKGHSHVYWYRQLPEEGLKFMVYLQKENIIDESGMPKERFSAEFPKEGPSILRIQQVVRGDSAAYFCASSPEGGQGLLSYEQYFGPGTRLTVT.

This chain connects TRBV28 to TRBJ2-1; D is unresolved. Per germline, CDR1 MDHEN and CDR2 SYDVKM. V was trimmed by 8 bases and J by 3 bases, leaving 14 bases between them. The CDR3 has 14 residues. CDR3 amino acids: CASGSGVGYNEQFF. The CDR3 DNA reads as TGTGCCAGCGGCTCCGGTGTGGGCTACAATGAGCAGTTCTTC.

The CDR3 loop is CASSRMDRANTEAFF. DNA for the CDR3: TGTGCCAGCAGCAGAATGGACAGGGCGAACACTGAAGCTTTCTTT. The chain couples TRBV13 to TRBJ1-1, with TRBD1 matching 8 bases. Trimming at V came to 5 bases and at J to 1 base, leaving 6 bases not matched to a gene. The V gene's germline CDR1 is PRHDT and CDR2 FYEKMQ (reference sequence). CDR3 length equals 15 residues. The whole variable domain, filled in from reference TRBV13 and TRBJ1-1, reads AAGVIQSPRHLIKEKRETATLKCYPIPRHDTVYWYQQGPGQDPQFLISFYEKMQSDKGSIPDRFSAQQFSDYHSELNMSSLELGDSALYFCASSRMDRANTEAFFGQGTRLTVV.

V usage is TRBV28 and J usage is TRBJ2-7, with D perhaps TRBD2 (5 bases). The germline V gene has CDR1 MDHEN and CDR2 SYDVKM. This CDR3 is 16 amino acids long. Deletions cut 2 bases from V and 6 bases from J, with 20 bases between. CDR3 residues: CASSLPPATGAGEQYF. The CDR3, as DNA: TGTGCCAGCAGTTTACCCCCGGCCACGGGCGCGGGCGAGCAGTACTTC.

The CDR3: CASSLHGTANQPQHF. CDR3 coding DNA: TGTGCCAGCAGCTTACACGGGACAGCTAATCAGCCCCAGCATTTT. The chain joins TRBV7-9 to TRBJ1-5; 7 bases are shared with TRBD1. J lost 4 bases, V lost 2 bases, and 5 bases had no gene match. The CDR3 has 15 residues. Germline loops: CDR1 SEHNR, CDR2 FQNEAQ (reference sequence).

The chain has TRBV6-5 and TRBJ1-2, with 8 bases identical to TRBD1. CDR3 length: 12 residues. Per germline, CDR1 MNHEY and CDR2 SVGAGI. Losses at the gene ends were 6 bases for V and 7 bases for J; bases not matched to a gene: 4. The CDR3 DNA sequence: TGTGCCAGCAGGACAGGGGATGGTGGCTACACCTTC. This translates into CASRTGDGGYTF.

The V and J genes are TRBV28 and TRBJ1-4, with a weak D call TRBD1 (5 bases). V dropped 7 bases and J dropped 0 bases, with 9 bases sitting between them. Looked up from germline, CDR1 is MDHEN and CDR2 is SYDVKM. This CDR3 contains 14 residues. DNA of the CDR3: TGTGCCAGCACCAGGGTGGCAACTAATGAAAAACTGTTTTTT. Translated, it gives CASTRVATNEKLFF.

The chain employs TRBV5-1 and TRBJ1-1; 8 nucleotides agree with TRBD1. Germline CDR1 and CDR2: SGHRS and YFSETQ. V was clipped by 7 bases and J by 0 bases; unmatched bases: 11. The CDR3 has 16 amino acids. CDR3 coding DNA: TGCGCCAGCCACCCGGGACAGGCGATTATGAACACTGAAGCTTTCTTT. It specifies CASHPGQAIMNTEAFF. Complete variable domain (other parts from reference TRBV5-1 and TRBJ1-1): KAGVTQTPRYLIKTRGQQVTLSCSPISGHRSVSWYQQTPGQGLQFLFEYFSETQRNKGNFPGRFSGRQFSNSRSEMNVSTLELGDSALYLCASHPGQAIMNTEAFFGQGTRLTVV.

This chain uses TRBV12-5 with TRBJ2-3, with 8 bases that match TRBD2. The J segment lost 4 bases and the V segment lost 0 bases, leaving 6 bases of the junction unmatched. Per germline, CDR1 LGHNT and CDR2 FRNRAP. This CDR3 has 16 amino acids. The chain's CDR3 is CASGLVLSGRPDTQYF. The CDR3 region has the DNA TGTGCTAGTGGTTTGGTACTAAGCGGGAGACCAGATACGCAGTATTTT. The full variable domain, completed using reference TRBV12-5 and TRBJ2-3, is DARVTQTPRHKVTEMGQEVTMRCQPILGHNTVFWYRQTMMQGLELLAYFRNRAPLDDSGMPKDRFSAEMPDATLATLKIQPSEPRDSAVYFCASGLVLSGRPDTQYFGPGTRLTVL.